This T cell receptor beta chain comes out of a study of T cell responses to AZD1222 COVID-19 vaccine. Study-level points and caveats: Spike-specific TCR breadth rose after two AZD1222 doses, and depth rose as well. At baseline, seropositivity was found in only a handful of AZD1222 recipients. CD4 TCRs linked to vaccination spanned spike, dominating at 160-218 and 743-854.

About this clone itself: Its antigen remains unidentified.

This CDR3 is 14 amino acids long. Germline lookup yields CDR1 MGHRA and CDR2 YSYEKL. V dropped 3 bases and J dropped 4 bases, with 12 bases sitting between them. TCRdb's copy holds only in-frame clones and misses some; the assay was immunoSEQ multiplex PCR. In the table there are approximately 200,000 clones, about 95% of which are singletons. The J gene is TRBJ1-1, the V gene TRBV4-1; D ambiguous. The sequence was collected from an adult who received the MenACWY meningococcal vaccine as a control. The sample was peripheral blood, taken 28 days after the second dose of the MenACWY control vaccine. DNA of the CDR3: TGCGCCAGCAGCCACCCTCAGGATTTCACTGAAGCTTTCTTT. It specifies CASSHPQDFTEAFF.